This TCR beta chain comes out of a study of cytomegalovirus exposure and HLA in healthy donors. Study findings and constraints: V- and J-gene trimming of TCR beta was linked (in a later analysis) to a missense DCLRE1C variant. Cytomegalovirus-associated status was assigned to fewer than 200 TCR beta chains. Follow-up analysis found HLA locus-dependent TCR association rates, highest for DRB1 and lowest for HLA-C.

Germline V lookup: CDR1 SQVTM, CDR2 ANQGSEA. CDR3 size: 11 residues. The trim removed 6 bases at V and 7 bases at J, leaving 4 bases unmatched. Use of 60 Vbeta and 13 Jbeta primers characterized the PCR. Methods used by the authors: An analysis performed later counted 81 million or so unique TCR beta chains (roughly 11 million of them shared). Using immunoSEQ multiplex PCR, the repertoire was profiled, and TCRdb retains in-frame clones only, with some absent. The DNA gave D and trimming, while V, J and clone size come from that table. The sample yields a few hundred thousand clones, about four fifths seen once. With respect to this clone: The target antigen is unknown.

Sequencing was performed on PBMCs. This chain links TRBV29-1 with TRBJ2-7, with 9 bases identical to TRBD2. The TCR comes from a woman in her 40s in good health and CMV-seropositive. CDR3 DNA sequence: TGCAGCGTGGGGACTAGCTTGGAGCAGTACTTC. Translation: CSVGTSLEQYF.